Here is one T cell receptor (beta chain) with its context. The data derive from a study of OX40 agonist ivuxolimab in advanced cancers. Germline lookup yields CDR1 SGHTA and CDR2 FQGNSA. This CDR3 contains 19 residues. The V segment lost 1 base and the J segment 3 bases; nucleotides outside the gene matches: 18. Using immunoSEQ multiplex PCR, the repertoire was profiled, and TCRdb retains in-frame clones only, with some absent. The sample has around 60,000 clones; 65% to 85% are singletons. The starting material was CD4+ or CD8+ T cells sorted from blood, obtained in a trial of the OX40 agonist ivuxolimab. This sequence joins TRBV7-2 and TRBJ2-7; 7 bases fit TRBD2. The clonotype comes from an adult with an advanced solid tumor such as melanoma, head and neck, liver or kidney cancer. The CDR3 protein is CASSLGVSGLTLPNYEQYF. CDR3 nucleotide sequence: TGTGCCAGCAGCTTAGGAGTCTCGGGACTAACCCTACCCAACTACGAGCAGTACTTC.